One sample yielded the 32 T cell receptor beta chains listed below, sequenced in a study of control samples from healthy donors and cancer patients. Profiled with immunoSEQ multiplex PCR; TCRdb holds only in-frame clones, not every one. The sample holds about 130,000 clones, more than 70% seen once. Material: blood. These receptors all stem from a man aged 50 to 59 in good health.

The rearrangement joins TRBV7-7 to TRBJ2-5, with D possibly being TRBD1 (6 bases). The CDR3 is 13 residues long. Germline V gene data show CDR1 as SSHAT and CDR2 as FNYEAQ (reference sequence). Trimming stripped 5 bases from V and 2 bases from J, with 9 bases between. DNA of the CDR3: TGTGCCAGCAGCACGACAGGACAAGAGACCCAGTACTTC. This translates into CASSTTGQETQYF.

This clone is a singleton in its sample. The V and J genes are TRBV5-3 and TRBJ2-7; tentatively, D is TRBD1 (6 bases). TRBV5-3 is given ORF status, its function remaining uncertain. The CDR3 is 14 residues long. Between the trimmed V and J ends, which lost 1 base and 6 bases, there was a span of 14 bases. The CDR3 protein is CARSLRQAFSEQYF. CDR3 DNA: TGTGCCAGAAGCTTGCGACAGGCCTTTTCCGAGCAGTACTTC.

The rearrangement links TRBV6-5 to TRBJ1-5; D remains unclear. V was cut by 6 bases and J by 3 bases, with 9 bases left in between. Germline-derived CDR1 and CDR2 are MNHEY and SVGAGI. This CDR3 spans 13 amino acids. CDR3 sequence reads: CASRQANNQPQHF. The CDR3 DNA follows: TGTGCCAGCAGGCAGGCTAACAATCAGCCCCAGCATTTT.

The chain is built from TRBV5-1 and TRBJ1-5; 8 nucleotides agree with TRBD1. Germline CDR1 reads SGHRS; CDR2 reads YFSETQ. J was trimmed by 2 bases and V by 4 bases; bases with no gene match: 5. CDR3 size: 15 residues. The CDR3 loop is CASSQTGVGNQPQHF. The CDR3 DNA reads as TGCGCCAGCAGCCAGACAGGGGTCGGCAATCAGCCCCAGCATTTT.

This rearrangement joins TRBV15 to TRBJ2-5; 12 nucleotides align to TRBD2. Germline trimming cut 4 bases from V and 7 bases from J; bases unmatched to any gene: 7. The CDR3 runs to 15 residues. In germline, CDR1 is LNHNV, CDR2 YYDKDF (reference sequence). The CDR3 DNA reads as TGTGCCACCAGCACGTCTAGCGGGGGGGCCGGGACCCAGTACTTC. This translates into CATSTSSGGAGTQYF.

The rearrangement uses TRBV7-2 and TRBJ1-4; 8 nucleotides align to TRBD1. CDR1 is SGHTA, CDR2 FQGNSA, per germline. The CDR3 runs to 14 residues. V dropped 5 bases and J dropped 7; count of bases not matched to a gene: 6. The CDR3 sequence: CASSPGQGIEKLFF. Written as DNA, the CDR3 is TGTGCCAGCAGCCCAGGACAGGGAATTGAAAAACTGTTTTTT.

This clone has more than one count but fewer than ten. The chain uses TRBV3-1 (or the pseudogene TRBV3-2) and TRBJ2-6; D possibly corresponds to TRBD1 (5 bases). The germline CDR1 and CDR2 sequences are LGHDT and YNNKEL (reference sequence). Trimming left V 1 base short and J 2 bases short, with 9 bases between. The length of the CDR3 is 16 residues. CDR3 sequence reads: CASSQVGHAGANVLTF. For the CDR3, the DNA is TGTGCCAGCAGCCAAGTGGGGCACGCTGGGGCCAACGTCCTGACTTTC.

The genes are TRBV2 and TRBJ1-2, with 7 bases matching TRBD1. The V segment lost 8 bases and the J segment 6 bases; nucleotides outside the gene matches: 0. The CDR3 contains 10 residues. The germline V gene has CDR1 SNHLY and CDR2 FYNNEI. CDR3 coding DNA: TGTGCCAGCGGGACAGATGGCTACACCTTC. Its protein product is CASGTDGYTF. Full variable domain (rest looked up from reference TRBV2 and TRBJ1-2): EPEVTQTPSHQVTQMGQEVILRCVPISNHLYFYWYRQILGQKVEFLVSFYNNEISEKSEIFDDQFSVERPDGSNFTLKIRSTKLEDSAMYFCASGTDGYTFGSGTRLTVV.

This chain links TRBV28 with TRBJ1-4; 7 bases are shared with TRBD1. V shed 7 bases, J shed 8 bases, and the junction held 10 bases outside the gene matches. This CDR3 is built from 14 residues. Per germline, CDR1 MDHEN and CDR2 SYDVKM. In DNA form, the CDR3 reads TGTGCCAGCACCCCGGGACAGTCTACCGAAAAACTGTTTTTT. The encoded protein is CASTPGQSTEKLFF.

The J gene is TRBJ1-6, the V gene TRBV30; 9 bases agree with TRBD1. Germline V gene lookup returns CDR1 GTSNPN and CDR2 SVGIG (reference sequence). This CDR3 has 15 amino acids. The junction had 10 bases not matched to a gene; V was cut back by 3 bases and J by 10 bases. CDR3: CAWRPPGQGGSPLHF. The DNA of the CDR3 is TGTGCCTGGAGACCTCCGGGACAGGGAGGGTCACCCCTCCACTTT.

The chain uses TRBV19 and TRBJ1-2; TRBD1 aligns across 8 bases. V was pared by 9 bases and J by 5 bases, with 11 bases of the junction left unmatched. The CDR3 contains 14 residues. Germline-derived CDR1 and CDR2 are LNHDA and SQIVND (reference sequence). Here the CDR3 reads CASTNLQGGYGYTF. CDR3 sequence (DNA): TGTGCCAGCACCAACCTACAGGGGGGATATGGCTACACCTTC.

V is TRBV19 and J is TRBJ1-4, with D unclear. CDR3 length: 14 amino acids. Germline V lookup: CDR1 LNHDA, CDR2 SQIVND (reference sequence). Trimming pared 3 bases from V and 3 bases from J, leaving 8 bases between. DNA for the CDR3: TGTGCCAGTAGTATTCGTCGGGCTAATGAAAAACTGTTTTTT. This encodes CASSIRRANEKLFF.

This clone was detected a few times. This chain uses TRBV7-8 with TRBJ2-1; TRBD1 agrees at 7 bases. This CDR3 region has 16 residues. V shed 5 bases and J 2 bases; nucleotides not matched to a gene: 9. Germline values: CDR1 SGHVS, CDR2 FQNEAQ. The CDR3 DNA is TGTGCCAGCAGCGGGACGAAGGGGGCCCCCTACAATGAGCAGTTCTTC. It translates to CASSGTKGAPYNEQFF.

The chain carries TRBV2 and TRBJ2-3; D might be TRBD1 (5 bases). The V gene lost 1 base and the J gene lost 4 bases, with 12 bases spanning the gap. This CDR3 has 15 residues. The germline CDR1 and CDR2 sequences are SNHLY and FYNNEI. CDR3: CASSEERTPADTQYF. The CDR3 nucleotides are TGTGCCAGCAGTGAAGAACGGACACCCGCAGATACGCAGTATTTT.

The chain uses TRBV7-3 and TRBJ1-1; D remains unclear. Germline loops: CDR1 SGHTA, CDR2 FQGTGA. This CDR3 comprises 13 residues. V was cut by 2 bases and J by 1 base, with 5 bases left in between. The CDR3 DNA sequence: TGTGCCAGCAGCTTAGCGGAGAACACTGAAGCTTTCTTT. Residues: CASSLAENTEAFF.

CDR3 residues: CASSLTGSSYNSPLHF. In DNA form, the CDR3 reads TGTGCCAGCTCACTGACAGGGAGCTCCTATAATTCACCCCTCCACTTT. The rearrangement links TRBV18 to TRBJ1-6; 7 bases map to TRBD1. The CDR3 is made up of 16 amino acids. Trimming at V came to 4 bases and at J to 0 bases, leaving 3 bases not matched to a gene. Germline V gene data show CDR1 as KGHSH and CDR2 as LQKENI.

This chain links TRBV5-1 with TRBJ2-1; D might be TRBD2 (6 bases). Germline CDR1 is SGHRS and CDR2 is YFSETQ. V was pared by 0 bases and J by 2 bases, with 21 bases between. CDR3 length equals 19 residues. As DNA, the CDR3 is TGCGCCAGCAGCTTGGATATTCGAAGGGACTTTATTCCCTACAATGAGCAGTTCTTC. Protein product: CASSLDIRRDFIPYNEQFF.

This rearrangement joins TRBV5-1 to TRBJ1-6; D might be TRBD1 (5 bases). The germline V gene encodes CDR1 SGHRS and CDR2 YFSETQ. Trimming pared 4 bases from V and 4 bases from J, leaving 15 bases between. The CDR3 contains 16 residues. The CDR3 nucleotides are TGCGCCAGCAGCCCTAGGGGTCTCCAATATAATTCACCCCTCCACTTT. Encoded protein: CASSPRGLQYNSPLHF.

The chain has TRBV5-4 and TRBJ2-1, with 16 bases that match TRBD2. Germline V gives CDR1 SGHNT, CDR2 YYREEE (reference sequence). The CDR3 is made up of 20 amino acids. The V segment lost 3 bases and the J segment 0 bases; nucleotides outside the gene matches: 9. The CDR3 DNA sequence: TGTGCCAGCAGCTCCACCGGGACTAGCGGGGGGGCCTACTCCTACAATGAGCAGTTCTTC. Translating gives CASSSTGTSGGAYSYNEQFF.

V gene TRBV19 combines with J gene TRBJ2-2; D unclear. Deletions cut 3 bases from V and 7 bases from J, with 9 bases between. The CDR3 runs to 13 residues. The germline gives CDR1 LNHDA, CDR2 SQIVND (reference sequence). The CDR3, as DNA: TGTGCCAGTAGTATGTTAATAGACGGGGAGCTGTTTTTT. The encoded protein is CASSMLIDGELFF.

The CDR3 loop is CAWSGGVSGNTIYF. CDR3 DNA: TGTGCCTGGAGTGGCGGGGTTTCAGGAAACACCATATATTTT. The rearrangement joins TRBV30 to TRBJ1-3; D remains ambiguous. CDR1 is GTSNPN and CDR2 is SVGIG in the germline V gene (reference sequence). The length of the CDR3 is 14 residues. Trimming took off 1 base at V and 4 bases at J, with 11 bases between the two ends.

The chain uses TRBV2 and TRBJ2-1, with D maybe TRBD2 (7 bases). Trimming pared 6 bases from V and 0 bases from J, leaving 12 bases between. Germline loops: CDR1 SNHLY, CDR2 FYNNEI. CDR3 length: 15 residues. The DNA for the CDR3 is TGTGCCAGCAGCGGGGGGCGGAGCTCCTACAATGAGCAGTTCTTC. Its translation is CASSGGRSSYNEQFF. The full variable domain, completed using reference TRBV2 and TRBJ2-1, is EPEVTQTPSHQVTQMGQEVILRCVPISNHLYFYWYRQILGQKVEFLVSFYNNEISEKSEIFDDQFSVERPDGSNFTLKIRSTKLEDSAMYFCASSGGRSSYNEQFFGPGTRLTVL.

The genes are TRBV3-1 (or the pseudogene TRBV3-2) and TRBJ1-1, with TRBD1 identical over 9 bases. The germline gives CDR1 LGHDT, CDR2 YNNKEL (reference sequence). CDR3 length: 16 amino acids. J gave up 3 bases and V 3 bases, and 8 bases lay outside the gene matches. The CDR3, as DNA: TGTGCCAGCAGCCACCTCGGACAGGGGCGGTACACTGAAGCTTTCTTT. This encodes CASSHLGQGRYTEAFF.

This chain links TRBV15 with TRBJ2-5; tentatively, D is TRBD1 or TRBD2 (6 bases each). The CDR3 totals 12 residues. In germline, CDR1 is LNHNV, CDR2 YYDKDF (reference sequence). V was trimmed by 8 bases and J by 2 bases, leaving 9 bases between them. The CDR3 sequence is CATGGHQETQYF. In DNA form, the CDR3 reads TGTGCCACCGGGGGGCATCAAGAGACCCAGTACTTC.

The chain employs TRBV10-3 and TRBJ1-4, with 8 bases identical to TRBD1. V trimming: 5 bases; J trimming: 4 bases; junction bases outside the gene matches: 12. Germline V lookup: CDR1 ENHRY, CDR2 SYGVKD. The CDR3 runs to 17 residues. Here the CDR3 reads CAISKLDRGRDNEKLFF. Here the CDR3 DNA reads TGTGCCATCAGTAAACTCGACAGGGGACGGGATAATGAAAAACTGTTTTTT.

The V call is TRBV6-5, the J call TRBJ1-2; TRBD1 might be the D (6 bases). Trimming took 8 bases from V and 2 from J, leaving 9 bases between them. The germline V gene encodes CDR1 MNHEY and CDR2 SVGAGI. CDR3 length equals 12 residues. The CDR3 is CASRDTNYGYTF. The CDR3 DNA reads TGTGCCAGCCGGGACACCAACTATGGCTACACCTTC.

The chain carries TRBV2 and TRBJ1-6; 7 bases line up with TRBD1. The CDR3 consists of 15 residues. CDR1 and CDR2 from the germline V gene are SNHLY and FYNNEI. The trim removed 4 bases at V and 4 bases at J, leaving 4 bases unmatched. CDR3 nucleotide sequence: TGTGCCAGCAGTGCTAGGACAGGATATAATTCACCCCTCCACTTT. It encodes CASSARTGYNSPLHF.

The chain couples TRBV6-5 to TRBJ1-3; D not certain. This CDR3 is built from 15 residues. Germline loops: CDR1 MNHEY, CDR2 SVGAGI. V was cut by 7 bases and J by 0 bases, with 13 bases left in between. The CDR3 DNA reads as TGTGCCAGCACGGGCAGGACCTACTCTGGAAACACCATATATTTT. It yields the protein CASTGRTYSGNTIYF.

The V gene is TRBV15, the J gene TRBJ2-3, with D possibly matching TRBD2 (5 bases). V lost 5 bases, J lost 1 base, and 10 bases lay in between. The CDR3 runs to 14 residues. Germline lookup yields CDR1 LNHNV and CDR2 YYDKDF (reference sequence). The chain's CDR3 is CATSVGLGTDTQYF. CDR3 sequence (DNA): TGTGCCACCAGCGTCGGACTCGGCACAGATACGCAGTATTTT.

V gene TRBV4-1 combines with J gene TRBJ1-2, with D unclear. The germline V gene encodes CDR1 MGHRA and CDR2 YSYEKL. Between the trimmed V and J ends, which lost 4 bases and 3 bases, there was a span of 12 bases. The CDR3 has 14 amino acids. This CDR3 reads CASSRIGGYYGYTF. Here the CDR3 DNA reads TGCGCCAGCAGCCGAATCGGTGGATACTATGGCTACACCTTC.

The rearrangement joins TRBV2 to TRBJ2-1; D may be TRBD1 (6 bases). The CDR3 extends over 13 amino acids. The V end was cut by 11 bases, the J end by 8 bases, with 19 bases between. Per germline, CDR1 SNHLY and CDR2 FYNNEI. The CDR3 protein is CAGGEGIPHEQFF. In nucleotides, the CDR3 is TGTGCCGGGGGCGAGGGGATCCCCCATGAGCAGTTCTTC.

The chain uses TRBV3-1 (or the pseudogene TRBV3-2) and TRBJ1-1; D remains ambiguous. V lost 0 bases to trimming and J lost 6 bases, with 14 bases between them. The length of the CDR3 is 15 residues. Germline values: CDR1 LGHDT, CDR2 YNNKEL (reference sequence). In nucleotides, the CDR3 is TGTGCCAGCAGCCAAGATCGCCCAGTCGCCCCTGAAGCTTTCTTT. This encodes CASSQDRPVAPEAFF.